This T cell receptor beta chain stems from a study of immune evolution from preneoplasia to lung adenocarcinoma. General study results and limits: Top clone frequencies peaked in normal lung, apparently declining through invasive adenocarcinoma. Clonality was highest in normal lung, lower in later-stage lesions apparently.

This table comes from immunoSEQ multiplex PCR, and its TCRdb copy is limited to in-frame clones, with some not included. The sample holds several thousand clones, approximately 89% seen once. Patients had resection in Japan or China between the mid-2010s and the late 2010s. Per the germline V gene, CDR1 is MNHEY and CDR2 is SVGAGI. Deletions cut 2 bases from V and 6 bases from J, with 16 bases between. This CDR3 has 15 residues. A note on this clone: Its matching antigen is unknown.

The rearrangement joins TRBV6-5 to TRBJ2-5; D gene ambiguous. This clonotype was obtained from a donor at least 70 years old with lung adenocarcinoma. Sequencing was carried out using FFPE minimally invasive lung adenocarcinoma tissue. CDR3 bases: TGTGCCAGCAGTTACCAGGCTGGGGAAGAAAAGACCCAGTACTTC. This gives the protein CASSYQAGEEKTQYF.